This paragraph covers one TCR beta chain sequence. The antigen is not known. This record comes from a study of shared clonotypes between healthy human individuals. TCRdb's table, derived via immunoSEQ multiplex PCR, lists solely in-frame clones and lacks some. Of some 630,000 clones detected, around 72% appear once; the ten largest clones hold around 1.8%. The study's findings and limits: Non-shared clonotypes displayed generation probabilities falling below those of clonotypes present in all four donors. Read depth was anticipated to influence clonotype sharing among donors. Memory subsets had estimated richness that was generally smaller than that of naive subsets.

The CDR3 contains 12 residues. Looked up from germline, CDR1 is SGHTA and CDR2 is FQGNSA. Between the trimmed V and J ends, which lost 5 bases and 2 bases, there was a span of 5 bases. Sequenced input: memory CD4+ T cells sorted from blood. As for subset: CD45RA-negative fraction. The chain is built from TRBV7-2 and TRBJ2-3; no reliable D call. The clonotype originates from a woman aged 25 to 39 in good health. CDR3 in DNA: TGTGCCAGCAGCGAGATCACAGATACGCAGTATTTT. It is translated as CASSEITDTQYF.